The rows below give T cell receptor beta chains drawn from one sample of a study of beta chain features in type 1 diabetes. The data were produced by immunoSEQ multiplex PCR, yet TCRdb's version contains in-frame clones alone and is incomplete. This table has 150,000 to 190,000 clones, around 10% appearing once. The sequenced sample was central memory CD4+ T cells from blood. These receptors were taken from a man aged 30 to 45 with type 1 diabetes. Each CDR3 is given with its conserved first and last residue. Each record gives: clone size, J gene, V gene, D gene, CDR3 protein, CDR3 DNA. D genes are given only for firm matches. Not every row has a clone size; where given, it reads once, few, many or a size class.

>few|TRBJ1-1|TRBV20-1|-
CSAREREEAFF
TGCAGTGCTAGAGAGAGGGAGGAAGCTTTCTTT
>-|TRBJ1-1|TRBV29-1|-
CSGSGFGFDEAFF
TGCAGCGGGTCAGGGTTTGGTTTTGATGAAGCTTTCTTT
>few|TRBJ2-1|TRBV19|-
CASSMGRGVNEQFF
TGTGCCAGTAGTATGGGCAGGGGGGTTAATGAGCAGTTCTTC
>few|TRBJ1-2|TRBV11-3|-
CASSSLRGVVKGYTF
TGTGCCAGCAGCTCCCTCCGGGGGGTAGTGAAAGGCTACACCTTC
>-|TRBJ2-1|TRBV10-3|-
CANRGGAGEQFF
TGTGCTAACCGAGGGGGGGCAGGTGAGCAGTTCTTC
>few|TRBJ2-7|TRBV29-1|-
CSVDRGGEQYF
TGCAGCGTAGACAGGGGAGGGGAGCAGTACTTC
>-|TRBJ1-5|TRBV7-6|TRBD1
CASSLGGQFNQPQHF
TGTGCCAGCAGCTTAGGGGGACAGTTCAATCAGCCCCAGCATTTT
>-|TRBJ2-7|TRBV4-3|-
CASSQESGSYEQYF
TGCGCCAGCAGCCAAGAATCGGGGAGCTACGAGCAGTACTTC
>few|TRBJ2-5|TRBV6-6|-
CASSYSSTQETQYF
TGTGCCAGCAGTTACTCGAGTACTCAAGAGACCCAGTACTTC
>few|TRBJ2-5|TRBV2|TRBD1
CATDREETQYF
TGTGCCACGGACAGGGAAGAGACCCAGTACTTC
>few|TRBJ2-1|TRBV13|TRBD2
CASSPGTSGNNEQFF
TGTGCCAGCAGCCCTGGAACTAGCGGGAACAATGAGCAGTTCTTC
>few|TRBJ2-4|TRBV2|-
CASRDDRILNIQYF
TGTGCCAGCAGGGACGACAGAATATTAAACATTCAGTACTTC
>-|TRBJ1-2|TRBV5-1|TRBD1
CASSLRQGMEGYTF
TGCGCCAGCAGCCTCCGACAGGGAATGGAGGGCTACACCTTC
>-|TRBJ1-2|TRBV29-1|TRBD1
CSGGQEYGYTF
TGCAGCGGTGGACAGGAATATGGCTACACCTTC
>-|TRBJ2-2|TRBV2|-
CASSELAGRFSGELFF
TGTGCCAGCAGTGAACTGGCCGGGAGATTCTCCGGGGAGCTGTTTTTT
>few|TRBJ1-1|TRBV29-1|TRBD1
CSVGEGAATEAFF
TGCAGCGTTGGAGAGGGGGCGGCCACTGAAGCTTTCTTT
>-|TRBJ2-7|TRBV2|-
CASSVAVSSYEQYF
TGTGCCAGCAGCGTAGCGGTTAGCTCCTACGAGCAGTACTTC
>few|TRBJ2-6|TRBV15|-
CATSSGVTGANVLTF
TGTGCCACCAGCTCAGGGGTAACTGGGGCCAACGTCCTGACTTTC
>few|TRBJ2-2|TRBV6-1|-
CASSGQFTGELFF
TGTGCCAGCAGTGGGCAATTCACCGGGGAGCTGTTTTTT
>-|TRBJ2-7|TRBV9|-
CASSLRDDGEYEQYF
TGTGCCAGCAGCTTACGAGATGACGGGGAGTACGAGCAGTACTTC
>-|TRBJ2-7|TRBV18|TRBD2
CASSKISSGPSSEQYF
TGTGCCAGCTCAAAGATCTCTAGCGGGCCCTCCTCCGAGCAGTACTTC
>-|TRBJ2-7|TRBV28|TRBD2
CASSLAGFDEQYF
TGTGCCAGCAGCTTAGCGGGATTCGACGAGCAGTACTTC
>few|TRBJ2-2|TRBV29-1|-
CSAATPRGPTGELFF
TGCAGCGCGGCGACCCCGCGGGGGCCCACCGGGGAGCTGTTTTTT
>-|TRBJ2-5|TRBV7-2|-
CASSSPQRAGETQYF
TGTGCCAGCAGCTCCCCCCAGCGGGCCGGGGAGACCCAGTACTTC
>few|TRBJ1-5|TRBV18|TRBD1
CASSPLRSDRGDQPQHF
TGTGCCAGCTCACCTCTTAGATCGGACAGGGGCGATCAGCCCCAGCATTTT
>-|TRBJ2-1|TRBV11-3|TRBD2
CASSLGSGDNEQFF
TGTGCCAGCAGCTTAGGAAGCGGGGACAATGAGCAGTTCTTC
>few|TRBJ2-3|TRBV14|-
CASSFRSDSGDTQYF
TGTGCCAGCAGTTTCAGGAGCGACTCAGGGGATACGCAGTATTTT
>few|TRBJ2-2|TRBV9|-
CASSVVTNTGELFF
TGTGCCAGCAGCGTAGTAACGAACACCGGGGAGCTGTTTTTT
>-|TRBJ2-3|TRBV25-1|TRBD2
CASSEGVLAAVDTQYF
TGTGCCAGCAGTGAAGGGGTGCTAGCGGCCGTGGATACGCAGTATTTT
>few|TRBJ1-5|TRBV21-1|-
CASSKDHGQGAVVCSNQPQHF
TGTGCCAGCAGCAAAGACCATGGACAGGGGGCTGTGGTGTGTAGCAATCAGCCCCAGCATTTT
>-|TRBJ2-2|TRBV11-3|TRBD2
CASSPTGTSHTGELFF
TGTGCCAGCAGCCCCACCGGGACTAGCCACACCGGGGAGCTGTTTTTT
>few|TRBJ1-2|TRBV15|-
CATSRGATTQGLGYTF
TGTGCCACCAGCAGGGGGGCTACCACCCAGGGTTTGGGCTACACCTTC
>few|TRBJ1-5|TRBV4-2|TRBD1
CASSQGTGEGNQPQHF
TGTGCCAGCAGCCAAGGGACAGGAGAGGGAAATCAGCCCCAGCATTTT
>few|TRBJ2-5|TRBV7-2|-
CASSQSRVGGQETQYF
TGTGCCAGCAGCCAAAGCCGGGTCGGAGGGCAAGAGACCCAGTACTTC
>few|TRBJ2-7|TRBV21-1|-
CASSKARSGSSYEQYF
TGTGCCAGCAGCAAAGCGCGAAGCGGGAGCTCCTACGAGCAGTACTTC
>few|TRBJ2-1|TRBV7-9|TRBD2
CASSLLAGYDNEQFF
TGTGCCAGCAGCTTATTAGCGGGGTATGACAATGAGCAGTTCTTC
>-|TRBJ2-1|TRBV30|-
CAWSKPGLSRNEQFF
TGTGCCTGGAGCAAGCCGGGACTCTCACGCAATGAGCAGTTCTTC
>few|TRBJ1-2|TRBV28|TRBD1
CASSQAGTGDGYTF
TGTGCCAGCAGTCAAGCCGGGACAGGAGATGGCTACACCTTC
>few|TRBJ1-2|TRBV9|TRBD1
CASSRGDRESGYTF
TGTGCCAGCAGCCGGGGGGACAGGGAGTCTGGCTACACCTTC
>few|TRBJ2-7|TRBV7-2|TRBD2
CASGTPRGSYEQYF
TGTGCCAGCGGGACGCCCCGCGGGAGCTACGAGCAGTACTTC
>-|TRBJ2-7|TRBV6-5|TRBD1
CASNGQGATYEQYF
TGTGCCAGCAACGGACAGGGGGCTACCTACGAGCAGTACTTC
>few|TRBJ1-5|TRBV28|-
CASSRPGDQPQHF
TGTGCCAGCAGCCGCCCAGGGGATCAGCCCCAGCATTTT
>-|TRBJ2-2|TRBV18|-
CASSPPGTGELFF
TGTGCCAGCTCACCACCCGGGACCGGGGAGCTGTTTTTT
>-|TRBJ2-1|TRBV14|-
CASSSQGIGNEQFF
TGTGCCAGCAGCTCCCAGGGGATTGGGAATGAGCAGTTCTTC
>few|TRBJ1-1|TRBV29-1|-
CSVLALRNTEAFF
TGCAGCGTTCTCGCTCTGAGGAACACTGAAGCTTTCTTT
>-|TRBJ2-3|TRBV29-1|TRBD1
CSVRTGGVDTQYF
TGCAGCGTTCGGACAGGGGGCGTGGATACGCAGTATTTT
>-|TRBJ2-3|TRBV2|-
CASTGNAGDTQYF
TGTGCCAGCACCGGCAACGCCGGGGATACGCAGTATTTT
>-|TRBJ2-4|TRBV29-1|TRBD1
CSVVQGADIQYF
TGCAGCGTTGTTCAGGGGGCTGACATTCAGTACTTC
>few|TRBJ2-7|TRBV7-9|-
CASSSRPGHHYEQYF
TGTGCCAGCAGCTCGCGTCCGGGACACCACTACGAGCAGTACTTC
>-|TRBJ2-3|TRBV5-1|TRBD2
CASSLVVAGALMDTQYF
TGCGCCAGCAGCTTGGTGGTAGCGGGCGCTCTGATGGATACGCAGTATTTT
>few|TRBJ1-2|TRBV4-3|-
CASSQETGYGYTF
TGCGCCAGCAGCCAAGAGACAGGCTATGGCTACACCTTC
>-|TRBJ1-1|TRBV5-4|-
CASSTPGRRDTEAFF
TGTGCCAGCAGCACCCCGGGAAGGCGAGACACTGAAGCTTTCTTT
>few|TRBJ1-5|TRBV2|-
CASSDSSQPQHF
TGTGCCAGCAGTGATAGCAGCCAGCCCCAGCATTTT
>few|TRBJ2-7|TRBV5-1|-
CASTDSGDEQYF
TGCGCCAGTACGGACTCAGGAGACGAGCAGTACTTC